This TCR beta chain came from a study of OX40 agonist ivuxolimab in advanced cancers. Method: immunoSEQ multiplex PCR; TCRdb's copy keeps in-frame clones and lacks some. The table includes about 68,000 clones, more than 75% detected once. This clone turned up a few times. CDR1 is SGDLS and CDR2 is YYNGEE in the germline V gene. V was clipped by 3 bases and J by 1 base; unmatched bases: 1. The length of the CDR3 is 16 residues. This chain connects TRBV9 to TRBJ2-4, with 13 bases aligning to TRBD2. The TCR sequence derives from an adult with an advanced solid tumor such as melanoma, head and neck, liver or kidney cancer. Source: CD4+ or CD8+ T cells sorted from blood, taken in a trial of the OX40 agonist ivuxolimab. The CDR3 nucleotides read TGTGCCAGCAGCGCGACTAGCGGGGGGGCCAAAAACATTCAGTACTTC. Protein sequence: CASSATSGGAKNIQYF.